This T cell receptor (beta chain) was captured in a study of T-cell memory formation after mild COVID-19. Across the study: Largely donor-specific TCR clusters were found.

Constant-segment-primed 5'RACE gave TCR alpha and TCR beta cDNA libraries with sample barcodes and UMIs. TCRdb itself ran the 5' RACE reads through MiXCR, one entry per CDR3 protein. The table includes fewer than 650,000 distinct CDR3 sequences, 17% detected once. This clonotype turned up a few times. Its antigen is unidentified. Points from the study as a whole: The SARS-CoV-2 specificity of second-wave clones reaching peak at day 37 remained unverified. Clones which contracted sat mainly in CM and EM if CD4+, and in EMRA if CD8+.

There are 15 residues in the CDR3. V was cut by 6 bases and J by 4 bases, with 17 bases left in between. Germline loops: CDR1 MDHEN, CDR2 SYDVKM. The TCR sequence derives from an adult woman who had mild COVID-19 (a few samples of this study predate the infection). Cell type and time point are not known. Material: PBMCs or a T cell subset sorted from them (not recorded which). The chain joins TRBV28 to TRBJ2-3; D is uncertain. CDR3 loop: CASSGFGLGADTQYF. CDR3 in DNA: TGTGCCAGCAGCGGTTTCGGTCTCGGCGCAGATACGCAGTATTTT. Drawing the rest from reference TRBV28 and TRBJ2-3, the complete variable domain is DVKVTQSSRYLVKRTGEKVFLECVQDMDHENMFWYRQDPGLGLRLIYFSYDVKMKEKGDIPEGYSVSREKKERFSLILESASTNQTSMYLCASSGFGLGADTQYFGPGTRLTVL.